The rows below give T cell receptor beta chains drawn from one sample of a study. TCRdb re-analysed the 5' RACE reads in MiXCR, keeping a single row per CDR3 protein. The table lists about 40,000 distinct CDR3 sequences, approximately 22% of them singletons. The sample taken for sequencing was Tregs sorted from blood. The receptors were sampled from a female donor with breast cancer. The CDR3 runs from the conserved cysteine through the conserved F or W. Not all rows give a size; the values are once, few, many and, for expanded clones, a class.

TRBV5-1	TRBJ2-1	many	CASSRASGYNEQFF
TRBV5-1	TRBJ2-7	.	CASSLESPGTSDFSYEQYF
TRBV5-5	TRBJ2-7	many	CASSPLDRGVYEQYF
TRBV5-1	TRBJ2-1	many	CASSLDRYNEQFF
TRBV29-1	TRBJ2-5	.	CSVEEARAETQYF
TRBV5-5	TRBJ2-3	many	CASSPGAGGPPDTQYF
TRBV7-3	TRBJ2-2	many	CASSLRDRNYGELFF
TRBV27	TRBJ2-1	few	CASGFFPAGVINEQFF
TRBV29-1	TRBJ2-1	.	CSGGTQSSYNEQFF
TRBV10-2	TRBJ2-1	.	CATLGLPNEQFF
TRBV5-1	TRBJ2-7	many	CASSLFERDSGIQYF
TRBV3-1	TRBJ2-5	.	CASSISRGQETQYF
TRBV12-3/TRBV12-4	TRBJ2-2	.	CASSFGVYTGELFF
TRBV20-1	TRBJ2-7	.	CSALLPWGAGVSKFYEQYF
TRBV20-1	TRBJ1-2	many	CSGLYRDLNYGYTF
TRBV6-1	TRBJ1-4	.	CASIGHREKLFF
TRBV20-1	TRBJ1-2	many	CSARGGRLPLGYTF
TRBV7-9	TRBJ1-5	many	CASSLRDQPQHF
TRBV7-8	TRBJ2-1	.	CASSLVAGTEQFF
TRBV4-2	TRBJ1-2	.	CASSPPREVNYGYTF
TRBV5-1	TRBJ2-7	.	CASRNSYEQYF
TRBV27	TRBJ2-1	few	CASSSRGLLAYNEQFF
TRBV20-1	TRBJ2-1	.	CSARDDSGTGGKGFEQFF
TRBV11-2	TRBJ1-1	.	CASSSYRVGTEAFF
TRBV4-2	TRBJ1-3	.	CASSQDRGIQAANTIYF
TRBV12-3/TRBV12-4	TRBJ2-5	many	CASSGAGQGEETQYF
TRBV20-1	TRBJ2-1	many	CSAPPARYNEQFF
TRBV2	TRBJ2-5	few	CASGGTGELRRTQYF
TRBV5-1	TRBJ1-1	.	CASSGQGAGTEAFF
TRBV5-1	TRBJ2-2	few	CASRTPAGASRNTGELFF
TRBV7-9	TRBJ2-7	many	CASSLSGIRKEQYF
TRBV20-1	TRBJ1-1	many	CSARDRRGHTEAFF
TRBV4-2	TRBJ2-3	.	CTSSQDLASDDTQYF
TRBV7-3	TRBJ2-5	once	CASSTTGTPSEAQYF
TRBV10-3	TRBJ1-6	many	CAISESTSSYNSPLHF
TRBV13	TRBJ2-5	once	CASSLEDTVAQYF
TRBV6-6	TRBJ1-5	many	CASRNTQGDPNQPQHF
TRBV28	TRBJ1-1	.	CASSLVAGENTEAFF
TRBV3-1	TRBJ2-3	.	CASSQDGGTIPYF
TRBV5-1	TRBJ1-2	many	CASSLTEAYGYTF
TRBV4-1	TRBJ1-1	many	CASSQETALPAFF
TRBV5-8	TRBJ2-4	.	CASSLDGGVVKNIQYF
TRBV5-1	TRBJ1-3	.	CASSLGSGNTIYF
TRBV7-6	TRBJ2-2	.	CASSLASSGRAGGELFF
TRBV3-1	TRBJ2-7	few	CASSQGFVFSAGTYEQYF
TRBV20-1	TRBJ1-1	.	CSASFPAEAFF
TRBV5-4	TRBJ2-1	few	CASSYDPSTSSYNEQFF
TRBV4-1	TRBJ2-1	.	CASSQDQAYNEQFF
TRBV5-1	TRBJ2-3	.	CASSPRAKEGTDTQYF
TRBV29-1	TRBJ1-2	.	CSFDGPYGYTF
TRBV7-8	TRBJ2-2	.	CASSSTSGTHPTGELFF
TRBV6-5	TRBJ2-7	many	CASSSLYEQYF
TRBV27	TRBJ1-6	.	CASRPLGNSNSPLHF
TRBV6-1	TRBJ2-7	few	CASSTEGPTYEQYF
TRBV9	TRBJ2-2	many	CASTWASVGTGELFF
TRBV9	TRBJ2-2	few	CASSVVPGQGNTGELFF
TRBV7-9	TRBJ2-5	few	CASSPARGKQETQYF
TRBV20-1	TRBJ2-2	many	CSARGFRTGELFF